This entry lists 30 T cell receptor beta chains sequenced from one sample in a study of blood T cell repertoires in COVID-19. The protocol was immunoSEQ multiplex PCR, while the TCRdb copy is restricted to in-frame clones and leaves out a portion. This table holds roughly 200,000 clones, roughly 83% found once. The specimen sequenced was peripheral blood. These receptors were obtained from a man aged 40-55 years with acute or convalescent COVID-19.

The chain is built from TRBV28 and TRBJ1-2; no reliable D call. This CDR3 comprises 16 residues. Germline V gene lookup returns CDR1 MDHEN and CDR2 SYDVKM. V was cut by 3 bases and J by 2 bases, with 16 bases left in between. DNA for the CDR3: TGTGCCAGCAGTTTCTTAGGCGGGCAGGACAACTATGGCTACACCTTC. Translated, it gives CASSFLGGQDNYGYTF.

CDR3 sequence (DNA): TGCGCCAGCAGCCAAATTGCCGGGACAGGGGCTAACTATGGCTACACCTTC. Translating it yields CASSQIAGTGANYGYTF. J is TRBJ1-2 and V is TRBV4-3; TRBD1 agrees at 10 bases. Germline V gene sequence: CDR1 LGHNA, CDR2 YSLEER. J lost 0 bases, V lost 2 bases, and 6 bases had no gene match. The CDR3 spans 17 residues.

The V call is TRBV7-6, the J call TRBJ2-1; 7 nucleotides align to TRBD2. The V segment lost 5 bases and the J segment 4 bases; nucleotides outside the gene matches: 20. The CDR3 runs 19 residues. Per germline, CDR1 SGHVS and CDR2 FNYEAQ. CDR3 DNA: TGTGCCAGCAGCGTCGTCGCAGGGAGTGGCGGGAGTATTTACAATGAGCAGTTCTTC. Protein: CASSVVAGSGGSIYNEQFF.

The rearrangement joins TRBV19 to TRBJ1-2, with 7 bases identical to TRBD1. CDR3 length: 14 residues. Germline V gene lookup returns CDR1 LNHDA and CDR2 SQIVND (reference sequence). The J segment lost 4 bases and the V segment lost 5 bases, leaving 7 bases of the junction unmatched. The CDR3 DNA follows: TGTGCCAGTAGTGCGGTACAGGGGACCTATGGCTACACCTTC. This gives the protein CASSAVQGTYGYTF.

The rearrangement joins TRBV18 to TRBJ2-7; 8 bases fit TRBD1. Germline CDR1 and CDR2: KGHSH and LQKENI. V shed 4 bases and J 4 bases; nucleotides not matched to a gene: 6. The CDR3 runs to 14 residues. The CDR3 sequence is CASSRQTGEYEQYF. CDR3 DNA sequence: TGTGCCAGCTCACGACAGACAGGGGAGTACGAGCAGTACTTC.

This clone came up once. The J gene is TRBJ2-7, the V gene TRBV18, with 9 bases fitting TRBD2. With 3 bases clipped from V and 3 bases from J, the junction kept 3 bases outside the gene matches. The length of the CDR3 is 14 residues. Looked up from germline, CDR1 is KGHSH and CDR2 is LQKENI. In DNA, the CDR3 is TGTGCCAGCTCACCTAGCGGGAGAGGCTACGAGCAGTACTTC. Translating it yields CASSPSGRGYEQYF.

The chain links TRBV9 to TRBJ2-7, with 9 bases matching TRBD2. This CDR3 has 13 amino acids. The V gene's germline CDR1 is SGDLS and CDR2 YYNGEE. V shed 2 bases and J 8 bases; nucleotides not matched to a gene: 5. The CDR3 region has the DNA TGTGCCAGCAGCGTGAGAGGACTAGCGAAGCAGTACTTC. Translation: CASSVRGLAKQYF.

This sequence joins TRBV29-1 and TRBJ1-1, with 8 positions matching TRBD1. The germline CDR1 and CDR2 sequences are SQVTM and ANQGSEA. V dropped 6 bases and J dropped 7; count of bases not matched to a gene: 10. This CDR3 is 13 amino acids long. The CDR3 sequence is CSVEWTGLGEAFF. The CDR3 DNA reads TGCAGCGTCGAGTGGACAGGGCTAGGTGAAGCTTTCTTT.

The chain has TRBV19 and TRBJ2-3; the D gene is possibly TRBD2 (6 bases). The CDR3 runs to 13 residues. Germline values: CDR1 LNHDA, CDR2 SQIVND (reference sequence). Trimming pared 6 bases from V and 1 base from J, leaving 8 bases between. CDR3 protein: CASRTRRTDTQYF. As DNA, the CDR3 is TGTGCCAGTAGGACTAGACGCACAGATACGCAGTATTTT. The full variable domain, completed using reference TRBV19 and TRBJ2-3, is DGGITQSPKYLFRKEGQNVTLSCEQNLNHDAMYWYRQDPGQGLRLIYYSQIVNDFQKGDIAEGYSVSREKKESFPLTVTSAQKNPTAFYLCASRTRRTDTQYFGPGTRLTVL.

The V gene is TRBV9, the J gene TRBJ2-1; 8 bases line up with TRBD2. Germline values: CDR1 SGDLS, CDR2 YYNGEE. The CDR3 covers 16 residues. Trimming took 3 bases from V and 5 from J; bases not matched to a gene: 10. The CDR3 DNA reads TGTGCCAGCAGCGACCTGGGAGTAGCGGGGAACAATGAGCAGTTCTTC. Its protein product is CASSDLGVAGNNEQFF. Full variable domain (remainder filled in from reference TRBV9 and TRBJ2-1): DSGVTQTPKHLITATGQRVTLRCSPRSGDLSVYWYQQSLDQGLQFLIQYYNGEERAKGNILERFSAQQFPDLHSELNLSSLELGDSALYFCASSDLGVAGNNEQFFGPGTRLTVL.

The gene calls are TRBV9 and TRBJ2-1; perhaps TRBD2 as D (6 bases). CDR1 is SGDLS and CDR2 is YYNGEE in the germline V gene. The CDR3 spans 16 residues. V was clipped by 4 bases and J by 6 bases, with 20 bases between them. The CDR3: CASSTSDGGIRNEQFF. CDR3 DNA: TGTGCCAGCAGCACCTCCGATGGCGGGATCCGCAATGAGCAGTTCTTC.

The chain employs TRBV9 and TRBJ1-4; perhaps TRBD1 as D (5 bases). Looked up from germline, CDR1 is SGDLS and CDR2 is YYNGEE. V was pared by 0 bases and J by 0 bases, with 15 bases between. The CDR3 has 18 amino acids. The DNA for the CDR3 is TGTGCCAGCAGCGTAGATGGCGGGACCTCAGCAACTAATGAAAAACTGTTTTTT. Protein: CASSVDGGTSATNEKLFF. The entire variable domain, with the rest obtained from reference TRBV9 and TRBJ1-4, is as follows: DSGVTQTPKHLITATGQRVTLRCSPRSGDLSVYWYQQSLDQGLQFLIQYYNGEERAKGNILERFSAQQFPDLHSELNLSSLELGDSALYFCASSVDGGTSATNEKLFFGSGTQLSVL.

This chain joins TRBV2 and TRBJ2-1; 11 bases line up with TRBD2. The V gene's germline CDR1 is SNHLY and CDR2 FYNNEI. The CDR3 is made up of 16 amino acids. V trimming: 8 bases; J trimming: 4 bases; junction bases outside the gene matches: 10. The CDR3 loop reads CASRVGTSGSYNEQFF. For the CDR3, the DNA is TGTGCCAGCCGGGTAGGGACTAGCGGATCATACAATGAGCAGTTCTTC.

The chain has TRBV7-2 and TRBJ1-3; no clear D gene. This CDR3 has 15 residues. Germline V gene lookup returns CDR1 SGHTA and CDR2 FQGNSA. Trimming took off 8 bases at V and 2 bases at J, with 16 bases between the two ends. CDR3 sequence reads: CASAGGRAAGNTIYF. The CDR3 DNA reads TGTGCCAGCGCCGGAGGAAGGGCAGCTGGAAACACCATATATTTT.

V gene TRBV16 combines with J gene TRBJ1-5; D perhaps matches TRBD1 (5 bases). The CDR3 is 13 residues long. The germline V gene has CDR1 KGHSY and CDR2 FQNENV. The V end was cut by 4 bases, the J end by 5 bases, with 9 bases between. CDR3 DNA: TGTGCCAGCAGCCCGGGGGGGGATCAGCCCCAGCATTTT. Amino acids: CASSPGGDQPQHF.

The CDR3 sequence: CASSRGQGDQPQHF. CDR3 bases: TGTGCCAGTAGTAGGGGACAGGGGGATCAGCCCCAGCATTTT. The chain combines TRBV19 with TRBJ1-5, with TRBD1 matching 11 bases. Germline lookup yields CDR1 LNHDA and CDR2 SQIVND (reference sequence). The CDR3 extends over 14 amino acids. J lost 5 bases, V lost 4 bases, and 1 base had no gene match.

CDR3 region: CASSTQETQYF. CDR3 sequence (DNA): TGTGCCAGCAGCACACAAGAGACCCAGTACTTC. This chain links TRBV28 with TRBJ2-5, with D uncertain. The CDR3 has 11 amino acids. V was trimmed by 6 bases and J by 2 bases, leaving 4 bases between them. Germline V gene lookup returns CDR1 MDHEN and CDR2 SYDVKM.

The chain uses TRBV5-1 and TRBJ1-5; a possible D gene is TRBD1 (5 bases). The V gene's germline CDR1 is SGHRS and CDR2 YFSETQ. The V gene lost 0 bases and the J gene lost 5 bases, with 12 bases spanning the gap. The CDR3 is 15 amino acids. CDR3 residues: CASSLGDRTDQPQHF. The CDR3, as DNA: TGCGCCAGCAGCTTGGGAGACAGAACTGATCAGCCCCAGCATTTT.

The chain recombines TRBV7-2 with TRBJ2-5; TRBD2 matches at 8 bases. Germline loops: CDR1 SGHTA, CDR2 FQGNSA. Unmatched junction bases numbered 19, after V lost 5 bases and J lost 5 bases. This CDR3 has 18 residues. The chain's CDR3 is CASSLGISGTAASETQYF. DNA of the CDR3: TGTGCCAGCAGCCTCGGAATTAGCGGGACCGCCGCGTCGGAGACCCAGTACTTC.

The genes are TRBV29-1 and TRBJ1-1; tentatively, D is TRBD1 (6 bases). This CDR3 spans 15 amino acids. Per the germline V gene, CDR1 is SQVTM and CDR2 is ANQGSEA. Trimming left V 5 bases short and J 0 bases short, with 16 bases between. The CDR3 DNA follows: TGCAGCGTTAACCCGACAGGTTGGGTGAACACTGAAGCTTTCTTT. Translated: CSVNPTGWVNTEAFF.

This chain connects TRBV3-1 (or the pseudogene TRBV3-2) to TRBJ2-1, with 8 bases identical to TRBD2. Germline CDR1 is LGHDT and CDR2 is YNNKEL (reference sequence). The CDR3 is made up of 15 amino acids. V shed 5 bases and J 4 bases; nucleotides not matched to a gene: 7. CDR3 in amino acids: CASSFGLALYNEQFF. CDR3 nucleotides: TGTGCCAGCAGCTTCGGACTAGCTTTATACAATGAGCAGTTCTTC.

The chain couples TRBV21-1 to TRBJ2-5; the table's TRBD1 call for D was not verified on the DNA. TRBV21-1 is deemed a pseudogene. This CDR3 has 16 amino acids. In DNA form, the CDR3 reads TGTGCCAGCACCCCCCACAGGGGCGCATGGGGAGAGACCCAGTACTTC. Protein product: CASTPHRGAWGETQYF.

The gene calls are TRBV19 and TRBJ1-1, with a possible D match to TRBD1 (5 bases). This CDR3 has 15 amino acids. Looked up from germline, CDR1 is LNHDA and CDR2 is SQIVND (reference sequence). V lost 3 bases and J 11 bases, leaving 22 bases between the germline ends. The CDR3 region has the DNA TGTGCCAGTAGTATCTTCCGACCCGGACGGGGGTTTGCTTTCTTT. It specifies CASSIFRPGRGFAFF. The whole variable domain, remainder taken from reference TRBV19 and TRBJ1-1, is DGGITQSPKYLFRKEGQNVTLSCEQNLNHDAMYWYRQDPGQGLRLIYYSQIVNDFQKGDIAEGYSVSREKKESFPLTVTSAQKNPTAFYLCASSIFRPGRGFAFFGQGTRLTVV.

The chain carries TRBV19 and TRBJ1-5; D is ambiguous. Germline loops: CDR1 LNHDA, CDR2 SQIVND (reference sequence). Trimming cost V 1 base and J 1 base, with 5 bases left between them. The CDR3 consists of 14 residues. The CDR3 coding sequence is TGTGCCAGTAGTATAGTCATCAGCAATCAGCCCCAGCATTTT. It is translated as CASSIVISNQPQHF. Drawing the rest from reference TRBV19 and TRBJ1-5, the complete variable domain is DGGITQSPKYLFRKEGQNVTLSCEQNLNHDAMYWYRQDPGQGLRLIYYSQIVNDFQKGDIAEGYSVSREKKESFPLTVTSAQKNPTAFYLCASSIVISNQPQHFGDGTRLSIL.

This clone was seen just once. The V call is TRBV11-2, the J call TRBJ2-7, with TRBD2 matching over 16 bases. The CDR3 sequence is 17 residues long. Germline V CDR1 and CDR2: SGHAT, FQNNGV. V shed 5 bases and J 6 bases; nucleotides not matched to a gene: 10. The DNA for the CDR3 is TGTGCCAGCAGCCAAGGGACTAGCGGGAGGGCTTTTCGCGAGCAGTACTTC. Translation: CASSQGTSGRAFREQYF. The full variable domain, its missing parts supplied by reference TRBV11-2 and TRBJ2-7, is EAGVAQSPRYKIIEKRQSVAFWCNPISGHATLYWYQQILGQGPKLLIQFQNNGVVDDSQLPKDRFSAERLKGVDSTLKIQPAKLEDSAVYLCASSQGTSGRAFREQYFGPGTRLTVT.

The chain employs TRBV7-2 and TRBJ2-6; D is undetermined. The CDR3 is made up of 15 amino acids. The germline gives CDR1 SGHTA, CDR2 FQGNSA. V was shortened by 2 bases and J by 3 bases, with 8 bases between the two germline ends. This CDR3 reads CASSLSGLGANVLTF. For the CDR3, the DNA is TGTGCCAGCAGCTTAAGTGGCCTTGGGGCCAACGTCCTGACTTTC.

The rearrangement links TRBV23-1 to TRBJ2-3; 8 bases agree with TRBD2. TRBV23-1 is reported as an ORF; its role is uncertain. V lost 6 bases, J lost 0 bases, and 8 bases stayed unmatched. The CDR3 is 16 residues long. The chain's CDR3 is CASREELAASTDTQYF. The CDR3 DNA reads TGCGCCAGCAGGGAAGAACTAGCGGCTAGCACAGATACGCAGTATTTT.

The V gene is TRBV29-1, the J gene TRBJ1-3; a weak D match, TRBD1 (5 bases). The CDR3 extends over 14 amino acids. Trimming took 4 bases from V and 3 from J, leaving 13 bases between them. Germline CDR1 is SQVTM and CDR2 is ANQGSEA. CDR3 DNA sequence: TGCAGCGTTGTCGCAGGGCCAGATGGAAACACCATATATTTT. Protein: CSVVAGPDGNTIYF. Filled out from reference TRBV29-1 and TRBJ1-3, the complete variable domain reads SAVISQKPSRDICQRGTSLTIQCQVDSQVTMMFWYRQQPGQSLTLIATANQGSEATYESGFVIDKFPISRPNLTFSTLTVSNMSPEDSSIYLCSVVAGPDGNTIYFGEGSWLTVV.

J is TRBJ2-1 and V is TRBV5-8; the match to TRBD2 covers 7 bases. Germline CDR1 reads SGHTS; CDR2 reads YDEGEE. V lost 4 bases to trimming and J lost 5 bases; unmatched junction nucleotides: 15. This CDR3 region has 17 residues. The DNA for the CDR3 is TGTGCCAGCAGCCAATGGGGGGGGAACTCAAGACACAATGAGCAGTTCTTC. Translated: CASSQWGGNSRHNEQFF.

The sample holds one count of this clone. CDR3 loop: CASSLGGDPSYEQYF. The CDR3 DNA reads TGTGCCAGCAGCTTAGGCGGGGATCCCTCCTACGAGCAGTACTTC. The chain recombines TRBV11-3 with TRBJ2-7; a possible D gene is TRBD2 (6 bases). The CDR3 extends over 15 amino acids. The germline V gene has CDR1 SGHNT and CDR2 YENEEA. Deletions cut 1 base from V and 0 bases from J, with 10 bases between.